This TCR beta chain is from a study of T cells after yellow fever vaccination. Findings of the study overall: Weaker, the secondary response peaked sooner, at day 5 versus 15.

Template-switching 5'RACE yielded the TCR cDNA; a universal primer site and UMIs were added in the process. TCRdb processed the 5' RACE reads anew with MiXCR; each CDR3 protein has one entry. The sample lists some 320,000 distinct CDR3 sequences, about 9.5% occurring once. Trimming took 5 bases from V and 3 from J; bases not matched to a gene: 19. The CDR3 totals 21 residues. Germline CDR1 and CDR2: LGHNA and YNFKEQ. In its sample, this clonotype was seen a few times. Its specificity is not known. Material: PBMCs, obtained on the day of the first yellow fever vaccination. The chain joins TRBV4-2 to TRBJ2-2, with 12 nucleotides matching TRBD2. The sequence came from a man aged 18 to 29 who received the YFV17D yellow fever vaccine. This CDR3 reads CASSTRPRGTSGRVDTGELFF. The CDR3 DNA reads TGTGCCAGCAGCACCCGTCCCAGGGGGACTAGCGGGCGCGTAGACACCGGGGAGCTGTTTTTT.